This paragraph reports one T cell receptor (beta chain). CMV serostatus was not recorded for this donor. The sample originates from a study of cytomegalovirus exposure and HLA in healthy donors. V lost 5 bases and J 4 bases, leaving 9 bases between the germline ends. Germline values: CDR1 SNHLY, CDR2 FYNNEI. This CDR3 comprises 12 residues. It was with 60 Vbeta and 13 Jbeta primers that the PCR ran. Measured with immunoSEQ multiplex PCR; TCRdb has only the in-frame clones, and not every one. The sample carries around 70,000 clones, 70% to 85% recorded once. This chain links TRBV2 with TRBJ2-7; D uncertain. The sequencing input was PBMCs. The source is a human donor in good health. The CDR3 coding sequence is TGTGCCAGCAGTTCCTCTATTTACGAGCAGTACTTC. It is translated as CASSSSIYEQYF.